The rows below give T cell receptor beta chains drawn from one sample of a study of T cell repertoires in cytomegalovirus infection. TCRdb reanalysed the reads using MiXCR and keeps one entry per CDR3 protein. Among fewer than 200,000 distinct CDR3 sequences, roughly 20% were seen once, and the ten largest hold about 2.9%. What was sequenced was PBMCs. Source of these receptors: a human donor in good health (CMV status not recorded). Some clones in this sample may be carry-over from other donors' samples. CDR3s leave out the opening cysteine and the closing phenylalanine or tryptophan.

>16|TRBV6-8|TRBJ2-1
ASSYVLAGESSYNELF
>11|TRBV27|TRBJ2-1
ASSLFGHNEQF
>9|TRBV12-3/TRBV12-4|TRBJ1-4
ASSLKEKLF
>13|TRBV4-3|TRBJ2-3
ASSQQLAGTDTQY
>14|TRBV28|TRBJ2-1
ASSLEERASYNEQF
>10|TRBV27|TRBJ1-5
ASRGAGQPQH
>15|TRBV28|TRBJ2-1
TSRLSGFRNSYKEQF
>10|TRBV12-3/TRBV12-4|TRBJ1-4
ASSADGQKLF
>13|TRBV3-1|TRBJ1-1
ASSQERLGTAGAF
>12|TRBV28|TRBJ2-7
ASRPTGAPYEQY
>12|TRBV7-1|TRBJ2-1
ASSHRVLDNEQF
>11|TRBV7-3|TRBJ2-7
ASSLTSFNEQY
>12|TRBV6-6|TRBJ2-1
ASSPRVGDNEQF
>12|TRBV7-6|TRBJ2-7
ASSARDTSYEQY
>11|TRBV7-2|TRBJ1-2
ASSYRGLHGYT
>10|TRBV10-3|TRBJ2-7
APRRGWSEQY
>11|TRBV7-2|TRBJ2-7
ASSSQLLYEQY
>13|TRBV9|TRBJ2-1
ASSRGAGWTNEQF
>10|TRBV2|TRBJ1-4
AGKRSSEKLF
>13|TRBV12-3/TRBV12-4|TRBJ2-7
ASSLLGQGAYEQY
>17|TRBV5-1|TRBJ2-1
ASSSSGTSGRASYNEQF
>11|TRBV7-2|TRBJ2-7
ASSPQSSYEQY
>13|TRBV20-1|TRBJ2-1
SARGLAGDYNEQF
>13|TRBV6-2/TRBV6-3|TRBJ2-3
ASKRASGGTDTQY
>13|TRBV6-2/TRBV6-3|TRBJ2-7
ASSYTAGGSYEQY